This TCR beta chain was sequenced during a study of T cell responses to AZD1222 COVID-19 vaccine. CDR3 length equals 14 residues. V was clipped by 10 bases and J by 2 bases, with 17 bases between them. Germline values: CDR1 MRHNA, CDR2 SNTAGT. Profiled with immunoSEQ multiplex PCR; TCRdb holds only in-frame clones, not every one. The sample contains 110,000 or so clones, about 85% of which appear only once. The sequencing here drew on peripheral blood, taken 28 days after the second AZD1222 dose. The clonotype comes from an adult who received the AZD1222 COVID-19 vaccine. The chain employs TRBV6-4 and TRBJ1-1, with D tentatively TRBD1 (5 bases). Here the CDR3 reads CANGLRGPNTEAFF. CDR3 nucleotides: TGTGCCAACGGACTTAGGGGACCCAACACTGAAGCTTTCTTT.